The 11 T cell receptor beta chains reported below all come from one sample, sequenced in a study of blood T cell repertoires in COVID-19. Sequenced by immunoSEQ multiplex PCR; TCRdb stores in-frame clones only, minus some. Among under 300,000 clones listed, about 82% were seen once. Sequencing was done on a sample of peripheral blood. The receptors here all came from a man at least 80 years old with acute or convalescent COVID-19.

This clone has a single count. This sequence joins TRBV6-5 and TRBJ1-2; tentatively, D is TRBD1 (5 bases). V lost 4 bases and J lost 5, with 17 bases in between. This CDR3 has 15 amino acids. Germline V gene lookup returns CDR1 MNHEY and CDR2 SVGAGI. CDR3 loop: CASSSPGTGGYGYTF. CDR3 nucleotide sequence: TGTGCCAGCAGTTCCCCCGGGACGGGAGGATATGGCTACACCTTC.

The CDR3 loop is CASLGEGLTDTQYF. The CDR3 DNA sequence: TGTGCCAGCTTGGGGGAGGGACTCACAGATACGCAGTATTTT. The chain employs TRBV28 and TRBJ2-3, with 7 bases identical to TRBD2. The CDR3 runs to 14 residues. V dropped 8 bases and J dropped 2; count of bases not matched to a gene: 7. Germline V gives CDR1 MDHEN, CDR2 SYDVKM.

The genes are TRBV7-8 and TRBJ2-1; maybe TRBD2 (6 bases). CDR1 and CDR2 (germline): SGHVS, FQNEAQ. The germline V and J ends were trimmed by 5 bases and 2 bases, with 10 bases remaining between them. This CDR3 is 14 amino acids long. CDR3 coding DNA: TGTGCCAGCAGCCTCCGGACTACCTACAATGAGCAGTTCTTC. This translates into CASSLRTTYNEQFF.

J is TRBJ1-3 and V is TRBV19, with D tentatively TRBD1 (5 bases). V lost 7 bases and J 0 bases, leaving 13 bases between the germline ends. The CDR3 is 15 amino acids. Germline V lookup: CDR1 LNHDA, CDR2 SQIVND (reference sequence). This chain's CDR3 is CASTSTAYSGNTIYF. For the CDR3, the DNA is TGTGCCAGTACCTCGACAGCCTACTCTGGAAACACCATATATTTT.

The chain employs TRBV7-9 and TRBJ1-6; no definite D call. Germline CDR1 is SEHNR and CDR2 is FQNEAQ (reference sequence). The length of the CDR3 is 17 residues. The germline V and J ends were trimmed by 2 bases and 0 bases, with 11 bases remaining between them. The CDR3 nucleotides are TGTGCCAGCAGCTTACCGGCGGGGAGCTCCTATAATTCACCCCTCCACTTT. As protein: CASSLPAGSSYNSPLHF.

This chain joins TRBV9 and TRBJ2-7; 11 nucleotides match TRBD2. The germline V gene encodes CDR1 SGDLS and CDR2 YYNGEE. The V segment lost 1 base and the J segment 7 bases; nucleotides outside the gene matches: 4. This CDR3 is 14 amino acids long. The chain's CDR3 is CASSVTSGSGEQYF. CDR3 nucleotides: TGTGCCAGCAGCGTAACTAGCGGGAGTGGGGAGCAGTACTTC.

The J gene is TRBJ2-3, the V gene TRBV5-1, with 8 bases fitting TRBD1. The V gene's germline CDR1 is SGHRS and CDR2 YFSETQ. This CDR3 region has 15 residues. V was pared by 4 bases and J by 2 bases, with 6 bases of the junction left unmatched. The CDR3 region is CASSTGQGYTDTQYF. The DNA for the CDR3 is TGCGCCAGCAGCACTGGACAGGGATACACAGATACGCAGTATTTT.

J is TRBJ1-5 and V is TRBV2; 7 nucleotides agree with TRBD1. Germline CDR1 and CDR2: SNHLY and FYNNEI. The ends lost 0 bases at V and 4 bases at J; junction bases unmatched: 9. The CDR3 sequence is 17 residues long. The CDR3 sequence: CASSEAGGTVRNQPQHF. The DNA of the CDR3 is TGTGCCAGCAGTGAAGCAGGGGGGACAGTCAGGAATCAGCCCCAGCATTTT.

The rearrangement joins TRBV27 to TRBJ2-2; 9 bases match TRBD1. CDR1 is MNHEY, CDR2 SMNVEV, per germline (reference sequence). V gave up 3 bases and J gave up 4 bases; unmatched junction bases: 3. This CDR3 contains 15 residues. DNA for the CDR3: TGTGCCAGCAGTTTGACAGGGGGGAGCACCGGGGAGCTGTTTTTT. This translates into CASSLTGGSTGELFF.

The chain couples TRBV11-2 to TRBJ1-4; D is possibly TRBD1 (6 bases). The CDR3 runs to 15 residues. Trimming stripped 4 bases from V and 8 bases from J, with 17 bases between. The germline gives CDR1 SGHAT, CDR2 FQNNGV. As DNA, the CDR3 is TGTGCCAGCAGCTCCGTGGGGACACCCTTCGAAAAACTGTTTTTT. This sequence encodes CASSSVGTPFEKLFF. The full variable domain, rest sourced from reference TRBV11-2 and TRBJ1-4, is EAGVAQSPRYKIIEKRQSVAFWCNPISGHATLYWYQQILGQGPKLLIQFQNNGVVDDSQLPKDRFSAERLKGVDSTLKIQPAKLEDSAVYLCASSSVGTPFEKLFFGSGTQLSVL.

The chain joins TRBV5-1 to TRBJ2-3; tentatively, D is TRBD2 (5 bases). The germline V and J ends were trimmed by 0 bases and 3 bases, with 8 bases remaining between them. CDR3 length: 14 amino acids. Per germline, CDR1 SGHRS and CDR2 YFSETQ. The CDR3 spells CASSLEEGTDTQYF. The CDR3 DNA is TGCGCCAGCAGCTTGGAAGAGGGAACAGATACGCAGTATTTT.